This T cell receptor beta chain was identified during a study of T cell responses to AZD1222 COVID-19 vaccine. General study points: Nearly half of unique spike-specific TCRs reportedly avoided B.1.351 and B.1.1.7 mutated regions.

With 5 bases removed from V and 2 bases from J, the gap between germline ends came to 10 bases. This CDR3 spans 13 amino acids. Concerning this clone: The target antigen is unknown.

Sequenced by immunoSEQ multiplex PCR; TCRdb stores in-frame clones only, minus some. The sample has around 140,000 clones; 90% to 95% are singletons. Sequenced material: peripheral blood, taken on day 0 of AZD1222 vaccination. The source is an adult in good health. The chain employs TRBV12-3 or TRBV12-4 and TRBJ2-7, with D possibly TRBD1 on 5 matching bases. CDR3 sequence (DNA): TGTGCCAGCAGTCGACAGATCACCTACGAGCAGTACTTC. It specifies CASSRQITYEQYF.